This T cell receptor beta chain was recovered during a study of response to subunit inactivated influenza vaccine. Broader study findings: Few additional T cells are recruited per seasonal influenza vaccination, authors suggested.

Note on this clonotype: Its target is not known.

This CDR3 contains 15 residues. Per the germline V gene, CDR1 is SGHKS and CDR2 is YYEKEE (reference sequence). Trimming removed 5 bases from V and 1 base from J; junction bases left unmatched: 7. A single record per CDR3 protein comes from TCRdb applying MiXCR to the RT-PCR reads. Of 710,000 or so distinct CDR3 sequences listed, 15% to 18% are singletons. Sample: PBMCs from blood, taken 11 to 12 days after vaccination. The TCR originated in a man aged 45-60 years who received an inactivated influenza vaccine. V usage is TRBV5-5 and J usage is TRBJ2-7; 9 positions agree with TRBD1. The CDR3 region is CASSYPGQGSYEQYF. The CDR3 DNA follows: TGTGCCAGCAGTTACCCGGGACAGGGTTCCTACGAGCAGTACTTC.